The sequence of this TCR beta chain was determined in a study of cytomegalovirus exposure and HLA in healthy donors. The PCR ran on 60 Vbeta and 13 Jbeta primers. The data were produced by immunoSEQ multiplex PCR, yet TCRdb's version contains in-frame clones alone and is incomplete. The sample includes approximately 69,000 clones, roughly 74% of them seen just once. Trimming cost V 4 bases and J 6 bases; bases outside gene matches: 10. CDR1 is LGHNA, CDR2 YSLEER, per germline. The CDR3 is 16 amino acids. The V and J genes are TRBV4-3 and TRBJ2-3; 10 nucleotides line up with TRBD2. The sequenced sample was PBMCs. The receptor was derived from a woman aged 25 to 39 in good health and CMV-seropositive. The CDR3 DNA sequence: TGCGCCAGCAGCCCTCGGGTAGCGGGAGGCGGGGATACGCAGTATTTT. Translated: CASSPRVAGGGDTQYF.